One sample yielded the 17 T cell receptor beta chains listed below, sequenced in a study of response to subunit inactivated influenza vaccine. TCRdb independently ran MiXCR on the RT-PCR reads; one entry per CDR3 protein. This sample has about 570,000 distinct CDR3 sequences, with around 11% found just once. The sequencing here drew on PBMCs from blood, taken on the day of vaccination. The receptors shown here come from a man in his fifties or sixties who received an inactivated influenza vaccine.

This clonotype was observed many times. This chain uses TRBV28 with TRBJ2-7, with TRBD2 identical over 8 bases. The length of the CDR3 is 15 residues. Unmatched junction bases numbered 7, after V lost 1 base and J lost 5 bases. Germline CDR1 reads MDHEN; CDR2 reads SYDVKM. CDR3 sequence: CASSLSSGSWNEQYF. Written as DNA, the CDR3 is TGTGCCAGCAGTTTATCCAGCGGGAGTTGGAACGAGCAGTACTTC. Variable domain in full (rest from reference TRBV28 and TRBJ2-7): DVKVTQSSRYLVKRTGEKVFLECVQDMDHENMFWYRQDPGLGLRLIYFSYDVKMKEKGDIPEGYSVSREKKERFSLILESASTNQTSMYLCASSLSSGSWNEQYFGPGTRLTVT.

This clonotype was found many times. The rearrangement joins TRBV28 to TRBJ2-7; 10 positions match TRBD1. Germline assignment: CDR1 MDHEN and CDR2 SYDVKM. J was trimmed by 1 base and V by 5 bases; bases with no gene match: 5. The CDR3 covers 15 residues. The CDR3 coding sequence is TGTGCCAGCAGTCGCCAGGGACAGGGGTCCTACGAGCAGTACTTC. This translates into CASSRQGQGSYEQYF. The complete variable domain, with remaining parts taken from reference TRBV28 and TRBJ2-7, reads DVKVTQSSRYLVKRTGEKVFLECVQDMDHENMFWYRQDPGLGLRLIYFSYDVKMKEKGDIPEGYSVSREKKERFSLILESASTNQTSMYLCASSRQGQGSYEQYFGPGTRLTVT.

This clonotype showed up many times. This rearrangement joins TRBV20-1 to TRBJ2-4; maybe TRBD1 (5 bases). The CDR3 totals 16 residues. The V end was cut by 0 bases, the J end by 1 base, with 13 bases between. CDR1 and CDR2 (germline): DFQATT, SNEGSKA (reference sequence). In DNA form, the CDR3 reads TGCAGTGCTAGAGATATGCGAGACAGCGCCAAAAACATTCAGTACTTC. Residues: CSARDMRDSAKNIQYF.

This clonotype was picked up a small number of times. The CDR3 protein is CASSFPGLVNEQFF. CDR3 in DNA: TGTGCCAGCAGTTTTCCCGGACTAGTCAATGAGCAGTTCTTC. V usage is TRBV12-3 or TRBV12-4 and J usage is TRBJ2-1; TRBD2 matches 7 bases. The CDR3 has 14 residues. V lost 3 bases to trimming and J lost 6 bases; unmatched junction nucleotides: 5.

The chain joins TRBV25-1 to TRBJ1-6; no reliable D call. Trimming pared 8 bases from V and 7 bases from J, leaving 9 bases between. Germline lookup yields CDR1 MGHDK and CDR2 SYGVNS. This CDR3 is 12 amino acids long. The CDR3 DNA reads TGTGCCAGCGGCAGGTGGAATTCACCCCTCCACTTT. This encodes CASGRWNSPLHF.

The chain couples TRBV30 to TRBJ1-1; D is undetermined. V was cut by 0 bases and J by 10 bases, with 12 bases left in between. The CDR3 runs 12 residues. Germline V gives CDR1 GTSNPN, CDR2 SVGIG (reference sequence). In nucleotides, the CDR3 is TGTGCCTGGAGTGTACTCGATGGGGTAGCTTTCTTT. Translation: CAWSVLDGVAFF.

This clonotype was counted between two and nine times. The chain employs TRBV5-1 and TRBJ1-4, with TRBD1 matching over 7 bases. The trim removed 1 base at V and 8 bases at J, leaving 2 bases unmatched. The length of the CDR3 is 13 residues. In germline, CDR1 is SGHRS, CDR2 YFSETQ. CDR3 DNA sequence: TGCGCCAGCAGCTTGACAGGGGAGGAAAAACTGTTTTTT. It is translated as CASSLTGEEKLFF.

This sequence joins TRBV7-6 and TRBJ2-7; 8 nucleotides match TRBD1. V lost 4 bases, J lost 0 bases, and 5 bases stayed unmatched. This CDR3 spans 15 amino acids. Per germline, CDR1 SGHVS and CDR2 FNYEAQ. CDR3 sequence: CASSSGDRSSYEQYF. CDR3 coding DNA: TGTGCCAGCAGCTCCGGGGACAGGAGCTCCTACGAGCAGTACTTC.

The V call is TRBV6-1, the J call TRBJ1-2; TRBD1 is a possible D gene (5 bases). The V gene's germline CDR1 is MNHNS and CDR2 SASEGT. The V end lost 5 bases, the J end lost 0 bases, and 16 bases lay between the germline ends. This CDR3 is 16 amino acids long. This CDR3 reads CASSRRATATNYGYTF. In DNA form, the CDR3 reads TGTGCCAGCAGTAGACGAGCGACAGCTACTAACTATGGCTACACCTTC.

A remark on this clonotype: The junction departs from germline at one end; a sequencing error may be responsible. This sequence joins TRBV6-5 and TRBJ1-5; unclear D gene. The CDR3 runs 14 residues. From germline, CDR1 is MNHEY and CDR2 SVGAGI. The CDR3, as DNA: TGTGACAGCAGTTACTCGGGTACGGCTCAGCCCCAGCATTTT. Translating gives CDSSYSGTAQPQHF.

In this sample, this clonotype turned up many times. The gene calls are TRBV6-2 or TRBV6-3 and TRBJ2-1; maybe TRBD2 (6 bases). Trimming took off 2 bases at V and 15 bases at J, with 11 bases between the two ends. The CDR3 is 11 amino acids. The V gene's germline CDR1 is MNHEY and CDR2 SVGEGT. CDR3 nucleotides: TGTGCCAGCAGTTACCCCAGGGAGGCGTTCTTC. Its protein product is CASSYPREAFF.

The chain joins TRBV4-2 to TRBJ2-5; the match to TRBD1 covers 7 bases. V was pared by 0 bases and J by 4 bases, with 5 bases of the junction left unmatched. Per the germline V gene, CDR1 is LGHNA and CDR2 is YNFKEQ. The CDR3 loop spans 15 amino acids. The CDR3 region is CASSQERTGRETQYF. CDR3 sequence (DNA): TGTGCCAGCAGCCAAGAACGGACAGGCAGAGAGACCCAGTACTTC.

This clonotype has more than one count but fewer than ten. The rearrangement links TRBV12-3 or TRBV12-4 to TRBJ2-5; D gene unclear. V lost 3 bases and J 5 bases, leaving 10 bases between the germline ends. The CDR3 is made up of 13 amino acids. The DNA for the CDR3 is TGTGCCAGCAGTTTGAGGATGAGGGAGACCCAGTACTTC. It encodes CASSLRMRETQYF.

This clonotype was detected a few times. The rearrangement links TRBV7-2 to TRBJ2-3; TRBD2 matches at 11 bases. Germline values: CDR1 SGHTA, CDR2 FQGNSA. The trim removed 4 bases at V and 2 bases at J, leaving 8 bases unmatched. This CDR3 is 17 amino acids long. The CDR3 protein is CASSSTSGGFYTDTQYF. In DNA, the CDR3 is TGTGCCAGCAGCTCCACTAGCGGGGGATTCTACACAGATACGCAGTATTTT.

The chain couples TRBV10-3 to TRBJ2-2; D ambiguous. Germline CDR1 and CDR2: ENHRY and SYGVKD. CDR3 length equals 14 residues. Trimming removed 0 bases at V and 7 bases at J, with 9 bases between. The CDR3 bases are TGTGCCATCAGTGAGTCGAATCGTAACGGGGAGCTGTTTTTT. Protein product: CAISESNRNGELFF.

In its sample, this clonotype was seen a few times. The rearrangement links TRBV7-9 to TRBJ2-5; D may match TRBD1 or TRBD2 (5 bases each). The CDR3 extends over 13 amino acids. Germline assignment: CDR1 SEHNR and CDR2 FQNEAQ (reference sequence). Trimming cost V 5 bases and J 3 bases, with 10 bases left between them. For the CDR3, the DNA is TGTGCCAGCAGCCGGGACGCCAAAGAGACCCAGTACTTC. Its protein product is CASSRDAKETQYF.

Many counts were recorded for this clonotype. The J gene is TRBJ2-1, the V gene TRBV29-1; tentative D call: TRBD2 (6 bases). The length of the CDR3 is 14 residues. V lost 3 bases to trimming and J lost 5 bases, with 14 bases between them. Looked up from germline, CDR1 is SQVTM and CDR2 is ANQGSEA. The CDR3 is CSVDRGRTHNEQFF. CDR3 in DNA: TGCAGCGTTGACCGGGGGAGAACCCACAATGAGCAGTTCTTC.